The 14 T cell receptor beta chains presented below share a single source sample, sequenced in a study of blood T cells in healthy people across ages. The use of a sample-barcoded 5' primer and a J-beta primer mix characterized a second PCR of roughly 7 to 11 cycles. TCRdb re-analysed the 5' RACE reads in MiXCR, keeping a single row per CDR3 protein. The table lists 700,000 or so distinct CDR3 sequences, roughly 20% of them singletons, with around 21% in the top ten. The sample comprised blood. The receptor set was obtained from a man aged 70 or older in good health.

In its sample, this clonotype was seen a few times. This rearrangement joins TRBV5-8 to TRBJ2-1; D gene uncertain. The V end lost 6 bases, the J end lost 5 bases, and 12 bases lay between the germline ends. CDR3 length: 13 residues. Germline CDR1 is SGHTS and CDR2 is YDEGEE. Written as DNA, the CDR3 is TGTGCCAGCACCTACGACCGACACAATGAGCAGTTCTTC. It is translated as CASTYDRHNEQFF.

This clonotype came up a few times. The chain is built from TRBV2 and TRBJ1-1; TRBD1 might be the D (6 bases). V was pared by 7 bases and J by 5 bases, with 14 bases between. Germline V gene lookup returns CDR1 SNHLY and CDR2 FYNNEI. The CDR3 is 13 residues long. CDR3 residues: CASNEGGLTEAFF. As DNA, the CDR3 is TGTGCCAGCAACGAGGGGGGGCTAACTGAAGCTTTCTTT.

This clonotype was found a few times. This sequence joins TRBV5-1 and TRBJ2-3; weak D call: TRBD2 (5 bases). The CDR3 loop spans 15 amino acids. Germline V gene data show CDR1 as SGHRS and CDR2 as YFSETQ. With 1 base removed from V and 3 bases from J, the gap between germline ends came to 12 bases. The CDR3 sequence is CASSLIGERTDTQYF. The DNA of the CDR3 is TGCGCCAGCAGCTTGATCGGGGAAAGGACAGATACGCAGTATTTT.

The J gene is TRBJ1-2, the V gene TRBV20-1; 9 nucleotides agree with TRBD1. Unmatched junction bases numbered 10, after V lost 3 bases and J lost 8 bases. CDR3 length equals 14 residues. Germline CDR1 reads DFQATT; CDR2 reads SNEGSKA (reference sequence). CDR3 in amino acids: CSASLDRGTGGYTF. CDR3 coding DNA: TGCAGTGCTAGTTTGGACAGGGGCACGGGGGGCTACACCTTC.

The chain has TRBV25-1 and TRBJ1-1; D is ambiguous. Per germline, CDR1 MGHDK and CDR2 SYGVNS. The CDR3 length is 13 residues. Deletions cut 8 bases from V and 4 bases from J, with 14 bases between. The CDR3 region is CASEGRVGTEAFF. DNA for the CDR3: TGTGCCAGCGAGGGAAGGGTCGGCACTGAAGCTTTCTTT.

At least ten counts were recorded for this clonotype. The chain joins TRBV3-1 to TRBJ1-4; the D gene is possibly TRBD1 (6 bases). This CDR3 is built from 12 residues. The germline V and J ends were trimmed by 8 bases and 8 bases, with 12 bases remaining between them. CDR1 is LGHDT and CDR2 is YNNKEL in the germline V gene (reference sequence). The CDR3: CASGTGREKLFF. The CDR3 DNA follows: TGTGCCAGCGGTACAGGGCGGGAAAAACTGTTTTTT. Full variable domain (missing parts from reference TRBV3-1 and TRBJ1-4): DTAVSQTPKYLVTQMGNDKSIKCEQNLGHDTMYWYKQDSKKFLKIMFSYNNKELIINETVPNRFSPKSPDKAHLNLHINSLELGDSAVYFCASGTGREKLFFGSGTQLSVL.

This sequence joins TRBV6-1 and TRBJ1-5; 10 nucleotides align to TRBD1. V was pared by 6 bases and J by 7 bases, with 12 bases of the junction left unmatched. Germline V CDR1 and CDR2: MNHNS, SASEGT. The CDR3 loop spans 16 amino acids. Here the CDR3 DNA reads TGTGCCAGCAGGAAATTAGACAGGGGGCTTGGCCAGCCCCAGCATTTT. Protein: CASRKLDRGLGQPQHF.

This sequence joins TRBV10-1 and TRBJ2-5, with 7 positions matching TRBD2. Germline values: CDR1 WNHNN, CDR2 SYGVQD (reference sequence). After removal of 0 bases from V and 3 bases from J, the junction contained 4 bases not matched to a gene. This CDR3 has 15 amino acids. CDR3 region: CASSESRGEKETQYF. Written as DNA, the CDR3 is TGCGCCAGCAGTGAGTCTCGGGGGGAAAAAGAGACCCAGTACTTC.

To note about this clonotype: The junction differs from germline at one of its ends, possibly a read error. The chain is built from TRBV2 and TRBJ2-5; D remains ambiguous. Germline values: CDR1 SNHLY, CDR2 FYNNEI. CDR3 length: 10 residues. In DNA form, the CDR3 reads TGTGCCAGCAGACTGACGGGCACTCAATTC. Translation: CASRLTGTQF.

This chain connects TRBV5-1 to TRBJ1-2; TRBD1 is a possible D gene (5 bases). V was shortened by 3 bases and J by 4 bases, with 16 bases between the two germline ends. Per germline, CDR1 SGHRS and CDR2 YFSETQ. CDR3 length equals 15 residues. This CDR3 is CASSSGASQGYGYTF. The CDR3 DNA sequence: TGCGCCAGCAGCTCCGGGGCCTCTCAAGGCTATGGCTACACCTTC.

This clonotype was observed a handful of times. The V call is TRBV5-1, the J call TRBJ2-3; D uncertain. Germline values: CDR1 SGHRS, CDR2 YFSETQ. Trimming stripped 4 bases from V and 2 bases from J, with 17 bases between. This CDR3 has 16 residues. This chain's CDR3 is CASSPTPQRATDTQYF. Here the CDR3 DNA reads TGCGCCAGCAGCCCGACCCCACAGCGAGCCACAGATACGCAGTATTTT.

On this clonotype: This is likely a read error, given that the CDR3 carries no conserved phenylalanine or tryptophan at its end. The rearrangement joins TRBV25-1 to TRBJ2-1, with TRBD2 identical over 9 bases. Near its end, the DNA agrees better with TRBJ2-5, so the J call may be wrong. The CDR3 extends over 14 amino acids. Germline loops: CDR1 MGHDK, CDR2 SYGVNS. Written as DNA, the CDR3 is TGTGCCAGCAGTGAACCTAGCGGGGAAGAGACCCAGTACCTC. It is translated as CASSEPSGEETQYL.

There are a few counts of this clonotype. The chain has TRBV5-1 and TRBJ1-2, with D maybe TRBD1 (5 bases). V lost 4 bases, J lost 3 bases, and 10 bases lay in between. Germline CDR1 reads SGHRS; CDR2 reads YFSETQ. The CDR3 length is 13 residues. The CDR3 coding sequence is TGCGCCAGCAGCCTACAGGTAGACTATGGCTACACCTTC. Protein sequence: CASSLQVDYGYTF.

V is TRBV12-3 or TRBV12-4 and J is TRBJ1-2; the D gene is possibly TRBD1 (6 bases). Trimming took 4 bases from V and 4 from J, leaving 7 bases between them. This CDR3 contains 12 residues. The DNA for the CDR3 is TGTGCCAGCAGTTGGACAGTCTATGGCTACACCTTC. Translation gives CASSWTVYGYTF.